This T cell receptor beta chain was identified during a study of vaccination and CD4 T cells after COVID-19. As for treatment: approximately nine-day PBMC culture with coronavirus spike peptide pools or control peptides (ViraFEST assay). Study findings and constraints: Median numbers of SARS-CoV-2-reactive clonotypes increased from about 20 to 38 (not a significant change).

The Oncomine TCR Beta short-read assay was what sequenced the DNA obtained from cultured CD4+ T cells. TCRdb fed the PCR reads into MiXCR, producing one record per CDR3 protein. The sample holds approximately 9,300 distinct CDR3 sequences, 45% to 65% seen once. Comment on this clonotype: The antigen is unknown.

The length of the CDR3 is 16 residues. Losses at the gene ends were 6 bases for V and 0 bases for J; bases not matched to a gene: 7. This receptor was identified in a human donor who had recovered from COVID-19. This chain joins TRBV12-3 or TRBV12-4 and TRBJ2-2; 7 bases map to TRBD1. The sample comprised CD4+ T cells from blood, cultured in vitro. DNA of the CDR3: TGTGCCAGCAGCCCACTGGGACAGCCGAACACCGGGGAGCTGTTTTTT. This encodes CASSPLGQPNTGELFF.